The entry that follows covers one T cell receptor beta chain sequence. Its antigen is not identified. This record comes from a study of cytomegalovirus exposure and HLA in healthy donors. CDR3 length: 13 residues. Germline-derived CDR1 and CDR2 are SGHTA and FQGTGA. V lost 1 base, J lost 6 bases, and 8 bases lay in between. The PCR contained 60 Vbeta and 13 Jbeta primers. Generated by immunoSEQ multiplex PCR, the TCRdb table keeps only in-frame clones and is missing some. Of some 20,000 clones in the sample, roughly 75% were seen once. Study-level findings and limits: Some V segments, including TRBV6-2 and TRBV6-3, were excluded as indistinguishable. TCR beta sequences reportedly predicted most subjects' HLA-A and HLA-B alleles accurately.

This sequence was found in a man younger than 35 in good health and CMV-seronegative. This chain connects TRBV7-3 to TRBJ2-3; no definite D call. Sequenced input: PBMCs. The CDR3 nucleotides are TGTGCCAGCAGCTTAAGGCCAGCGGATACGCAGTATTTT. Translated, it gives CASSLRPADTQYF.